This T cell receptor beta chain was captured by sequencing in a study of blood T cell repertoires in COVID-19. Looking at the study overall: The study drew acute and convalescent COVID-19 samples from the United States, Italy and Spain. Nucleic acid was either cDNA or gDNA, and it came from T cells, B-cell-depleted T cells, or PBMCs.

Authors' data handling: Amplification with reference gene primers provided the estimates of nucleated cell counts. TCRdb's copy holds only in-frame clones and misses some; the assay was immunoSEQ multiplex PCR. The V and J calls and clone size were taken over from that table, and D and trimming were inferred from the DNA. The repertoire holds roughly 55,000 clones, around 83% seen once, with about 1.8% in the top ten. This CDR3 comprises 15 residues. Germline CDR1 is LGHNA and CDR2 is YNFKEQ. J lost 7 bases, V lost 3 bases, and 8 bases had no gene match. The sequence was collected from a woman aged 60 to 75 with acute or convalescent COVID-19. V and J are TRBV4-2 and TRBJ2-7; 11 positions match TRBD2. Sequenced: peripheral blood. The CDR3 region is CASSHRLAGGYEQYF. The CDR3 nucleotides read TGTGCCAGCAGCCATAGGCTAGCGGGAGGATATGAGCAGTACTTC.